Below, 9 T cell receptor beta chains from the same sample are listed, as sequenced in a study of T cell changes during pregnancy in multiple sclerosis. The table came from immunoSEQ multiplex PCR; TCRdb's copy has only in-frame clones and leaves some out. The data show tens of thousands of clones, with roughly 92% seen just once and less than 0.85% held by the top ten. The source was CD4+ T cells from peripheral blood mononuclear cells, collected in the third trimester of pregnancy. These receptor sequences come from a female donor with multiple sclerosis, enrolled in a pregnancy study.

The chain is built from TRBV5-1 and TRBJ2-5; 8 bases map to TRBD1. Germline V lookup: CDR1 SGHRS, CDR2 YFSETQ. The V segment lost 4 bases and the J segment 4 bases; nucleotides outside the gene matches: 6. This CDR3 contains 14 residues. CDR3 coding DNA: TGCGCCAGCAGCCCCCGGACAGGGAGAGAGACCCAGTACTTC. This codes for CASSPRTGRETQYF.

V gene TRBV7-9 combines with J gene TRBJ2-7; a weak D match, TRBD1 (5 bases). The V end lost 1 base, the J end lost 6 bases, and 13 bases lay between the germline ends. The CDR3 has 14 amino acids. Germline values: CDR1 SEHNR, CDR2 FQNEAQ (reference sequence). The CDR3 nucleotides are TGTGCCAGCAGCTTAGAGGGGCACATAGGCGAGCAGTACTTC. This translates into CASSLEGHIGEQYF.

The CDR3 is CASRLDRGSYEQYF. CDR3 nucleotides: TGTGCCAGCAGATTGGACAGGGGATCCTACGAGCAGTACTTC. V and J are TRBV13 and TRBJ2-7; 9 nucleotides line up with TRBD1. The junction had 4 bases not matched to a gene; V was cut back by 6 bases and J by 1 base. Per germline, CDR1 PRHDT and CDR2 FYEKMQ (reference sequence). This CDR3 has 14 amino acids.

V usage is TRBV9 and J usage is TRBJ2-1; D call uncertain. V was trimmed by 0 bases and J by 0 bases, leaving 7 bases between them. Germline V CDR1 and CDR2: SGDLS, YYNGEE. The CDR3 length is 15 residues. This CDR3 is CASSVDPSSYNEQFF. Written as DNA, the CDR3 is TGTGCCAGCAGCGTAGACCCGAGCTCCTACAATGAGCAGTTCTTC.

The table lists this clone with a count of one. The V and J genes are TRBV11-1 and TRBJ2-3; a possible D gene is TRBD2 (6 bases). The V end lost 3 bases, the J end lost 6 bases, and 13 bases lay between the germline ends. This CDR3 is 14 amino acids long. The germline V gene has CDR1 SGHAT and CDR2 FQDESV (reference sequence). The CDR3 DNA follows: TGTGCCAGCAGCTTGGAGGGTTTCTGGGATACGCAGTATTTT. It is translated as CASSLEGFWDTQYF.

V usage is TRBV7-9 and J usage is TRBJ2-7; D perhaps matches TRBD1 (5 bases). Germline V gene data show CDR1 as SEHNR and CDR2 as FQNEAQ (reference sequence). Trimming took 1 base from V and 6 from J, leaving 7 bases between them. The CDR3 is made up of 12 amino acids. DNA for the CDR3: TGTGCCAGCAGCTTAGTTCAGGGCGAGCAGTACTTC. It is translated as CASSLVQGEQYF. The full variable domain, in which reference TRBV7-9 and TRBJ2-7 provide the parts outside the CDR3, is DTGVSQNPRHKITKRGQNVTFRCDPISEHNRLYWYRQTLGQGPEFLTYFQNEAQLEKSRLLSDRFSAERPKGSFSTLEIQRTEQGDSAMYLCASSLVQGEQYFGPGTRLTVT.

The V and J genes are TRBV9 and TRBJ2-5, with a tentative D call TRBD2 (6 bases). The CDR3 has 16 amino acids. The germline CDR1 and CDR2 sequences are SGDLS and YYNGEE. The V end lost 6 bases, the J end lost 1 base, and 19 bases lay between the germline ends. CDR3 residues: CASNPGGGLPQETQYF. The CDR3 DNA follows: TGTGCCAGCAACCCTGGGGGTGGACTACCCCAAGAGACCCAGTACTTC.

The chain is built from TRBV28 and TRBJ2-7, with a possible D match to TRBD2 (5 bases). V lost 5 bases and J 0 bases, leaving 17 bases between the germline ends. Germline V CDR1 and CDR2: MDHEN, SYDVKM. The CDR3 spans 16 residues. The CDR3 spells CASSPPRGSTSYEQYF. The CDR3 coding sequence is TGTGCCAGCAGTCCCCCTCGGGGAAGTACCTCCTACGAGCAGTACTTC. The variable domain in full, with the rest retrieved from reference TRBV28 and TRBJ2-7, is DVKVTQSSRYLVKRTGEKVFLECVQDMDHENMFWYRQDPGLGLRLIYFSYDVKMKEKGDIPEGYSVSREKKERFSLILESASTNQTSMYLCASSPPRGSTSYEQYFGPGTRLTVT.

The J gene is TRBJ1-1, the V gene TRBV18; 7 bases are a match to TRBD1. Per germline, CDR1 KGHSH and CDR2 LQKENI. J was trimmed by 4 bases and V by 2 bases; bases with no gene match: 16. CDR3 length equals 18 residues. The chain's CDR3 is CASSPYGTRGRVGTEAFF. Here the CDR3 DNA reads TGTGCCAGCTCACCATACGGCACGAGGGGGCGGGTAGGCACTGAAGCTTTCTTT.